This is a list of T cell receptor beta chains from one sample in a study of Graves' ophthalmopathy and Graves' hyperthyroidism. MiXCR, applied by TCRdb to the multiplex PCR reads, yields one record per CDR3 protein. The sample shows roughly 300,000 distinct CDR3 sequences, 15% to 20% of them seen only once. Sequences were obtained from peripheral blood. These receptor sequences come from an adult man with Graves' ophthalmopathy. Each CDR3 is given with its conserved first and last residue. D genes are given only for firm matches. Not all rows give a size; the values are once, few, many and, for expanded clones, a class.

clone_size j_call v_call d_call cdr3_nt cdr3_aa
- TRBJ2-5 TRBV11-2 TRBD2 TGTGCCAGCAGCCCAAGACGGACTAGCGGGAGGGCCGGGGAGACCCAGTACTTC CASSPRRTSGRAGETQYF
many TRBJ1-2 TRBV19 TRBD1 TGTGCCAGTAGTATAACGGGACAGGGGCTTGGCGACTATGGCTACACCTTC CASSITGQGLGDYGYTF
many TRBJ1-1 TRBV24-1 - TGTGCCACCATTAAGCATGGGGCGAACACTGAAGCTTTCTTT CATIKHGANTEAFF
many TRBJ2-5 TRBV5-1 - TGCGCCAGCAGCCCAGGACTGGAAGGGGAGACCCAGTACTTC CASSPGLEGETQYF
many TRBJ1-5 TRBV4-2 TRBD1 TGTGCCAGCAGCCAAACCTATGACAGGGATCGAAATCAGCCCCAGCATTTT CASSQTYDRDRNQPQHF
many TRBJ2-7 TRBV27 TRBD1 TGTGCCAGCAGACTTGGACAGGGGTTCTACGAGCAGTACTTC CASRLGQGFYEQYF
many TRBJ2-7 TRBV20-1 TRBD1 TGCAGTACCAGAGATCCGGGACAGGGGTCGTTGGAGGAGCAGTACTTC CSTRDPGQGSLEEQYF
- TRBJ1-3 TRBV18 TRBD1 TGTGCCAGCTCACCACTATCGACAGGGGGATCCGGAAACACCATATATTTT CASSPLSTGGSGNTIYF
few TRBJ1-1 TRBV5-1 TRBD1 TGCGCCAGCAGCCGGAACAGGGGGAACACTGAAGCTTTCTTT CASSRNRGNTEAFF
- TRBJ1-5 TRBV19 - TGTGCCAGTATGAGCGCCATCGGGATAGATAGCAATCAGCCCCAGCCTTTT CASMSAIGIDSNQPQPF
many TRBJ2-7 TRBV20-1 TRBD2 TGCAGTGCTAGAGATTTTGTCGCTGGACGGGAGGGCGAGCAGTACTTC CSARDFVAGREGEQYF
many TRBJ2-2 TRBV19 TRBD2 TGTGCCAGTAGACCCGGGACTAGCGTGAACACCGGGGAGCTGTTTTTT CASRPGTSVNTGELFF
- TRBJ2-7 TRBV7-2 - TGTGCCAGCAAGGGCGGGGCCTCCTACGAGCAGTACTTC CASKGGASYEQYF
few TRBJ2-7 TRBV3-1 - TGTGCCAGCAGCCAGTCCGACACTAAGGGAGAGCAGTACTTC CASSQSDTKGEQYF
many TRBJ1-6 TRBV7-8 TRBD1 TGTGCCAGCAGCTTAGGACAGGGAGAGGCCTATAATTCACCCCTCCACTTT CASSLGQGEAYNSPLHF